This record covers a single TCR beta chain. Its antigen is not identified. The data originate from a study of CD8 T cells in ankylosing spondylitis. Whole-study results and caveats: It appeared that ankylosing spondylitis blood was characterized by a TCR beta motif of seven or eight highly homologous variants.

TCR beta libraries were made by quantitative 5'-RACE with molecular barcodes. TCRdb called the 5' RACE reads again in MiXCR, with one record for every CDR3 protein. Among 300,000 to 400,000 distinct CDR3 sequences listed, 20% to 25% were seen once. Trimming pared 1 base from V and 1 base from J, leaving 5 bases between. The V gene's germline CDR1 is SGHDN and CDR2 FVKESK. This CDR3 has 14 residues. The rearrangement joins TRBV14 to TRBJ2-1, with D unresolved. The source material was blood, either unsorted or a sorted T cell fraction (not recorded which). The TCR sequence derives from a male donor with ankylosing spondylitis. This CDR3 reads CASSQVRSYNEQFF. In nucleotides, the CDR3 is TGTGCCAGCAGCCAAGTAAGGTCCTACAATGAGCAGTTCTTC.